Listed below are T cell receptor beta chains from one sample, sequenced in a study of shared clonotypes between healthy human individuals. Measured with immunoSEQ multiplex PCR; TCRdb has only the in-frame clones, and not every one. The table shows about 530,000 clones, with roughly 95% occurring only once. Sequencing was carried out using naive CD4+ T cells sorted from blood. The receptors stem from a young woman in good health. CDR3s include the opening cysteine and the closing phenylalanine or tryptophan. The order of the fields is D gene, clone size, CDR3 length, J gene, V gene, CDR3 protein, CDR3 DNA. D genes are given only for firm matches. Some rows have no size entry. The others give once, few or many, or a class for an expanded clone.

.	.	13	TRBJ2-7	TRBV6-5	CASSYRSSYEQYF	TGTGCCAGCAGTTATAGGTCCTCCTACGAGCAGTACTTC
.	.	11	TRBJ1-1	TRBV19	CATIKNTEAFF	TGTGCCACAATAAAGAACACTGAAGCTTTCTTT
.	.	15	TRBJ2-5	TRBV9	CASSSGGSSQETQYF	TGTGCCAGCAGCTCAGGAGGGAGTAGTCAAGAGACCCAGTACTTC
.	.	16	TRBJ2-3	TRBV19	CASSQKQGSPISTQYF	TGTGCCAGTAGTCAAAAACAGGGATCCCCCATTAGTACGCAGTATTTT
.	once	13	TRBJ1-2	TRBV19	CASSIGPRYGYTF	TGTGCCAGTAGTATCGGACCCCGCTATGGCTACACCTTC
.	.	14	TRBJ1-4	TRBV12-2	CASREVRVNEKLFF	TGTGCAAGTCGCGAGGTGAGAGTTAATGAAAAACTGTTTTTT
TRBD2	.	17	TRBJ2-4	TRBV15	CATSRGPRGGLWDIQYF	TGTGCCACCAGCAGAGGTCCCCGGGGGGGGCTCTGGGACATTCAGTACTTC
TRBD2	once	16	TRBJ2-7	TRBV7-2	CASSLGGGRNTYEQYF	TGTGCCAGCAGCTTAGGCGGCGGGAGAAACACCTACGAGCAGTACTTC
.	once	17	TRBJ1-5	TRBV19	CASSMGRPGGSNQPQHF	TGTGCCAGTAGTATGGGCAGGCCCGGGGGGAGCAATCAGCCCCAGCATTTT
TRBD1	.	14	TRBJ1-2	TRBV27	CASKETGPSYGYTF	TGTGCCAGCAAGGAGACAGGGCCTTCCTATGGCTACACCTTC
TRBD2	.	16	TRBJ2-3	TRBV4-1	CASSQVTSGRGDTQYF	TGCGCCAGCAGCCAAGTTACTAGCGGGAGGGGAGATACGCAGTATTTT
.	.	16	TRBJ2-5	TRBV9	CASSLRGGKEGETQYF	TGTGCCAGCAGCCTGAGGGGTGGAAAGGAGGGAGAGACCCAGTACTTC
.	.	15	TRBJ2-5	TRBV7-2	CASSLVPHVQAAQYF	TGTGCCAGCAGCTTAGTTCCCCACGTACAGGCGGCCCAGTACTTC
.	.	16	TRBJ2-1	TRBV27	CASSLTTSSSYNEQFF	TGTGCCAGCAGTTTAACGACGTCGAGCTCCTACAATGAGCAGTTCTTC
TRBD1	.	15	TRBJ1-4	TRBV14	CASSRQGAANEKLFF	TGTGCCAGCAGCCGACAGGGGGCGGCTAATGAAAAACTGTTTTTT
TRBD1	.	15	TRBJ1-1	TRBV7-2	CASSRLPGGDTEAFF	TGTGCCAGCAGCCGTCTCCCAGGGGGAGACACTGAAGCTTTCTTT
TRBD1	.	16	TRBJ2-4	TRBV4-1	CASSHPGTDPQNIQYF	TGCGCCAGCAGCCACCCCGGGACAGACCCCCAAAACATTCAGTACTTC
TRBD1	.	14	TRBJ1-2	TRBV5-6	CASSRGTGRSGYTF	TGTGCCAGCAGCCGCGGGACAGGGAGGAGTGGCTACACCTTC
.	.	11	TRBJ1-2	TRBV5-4	CASKRSGGYTF	TGTGCCAGCAAACGGAGCGGTGGCTACACCTTC
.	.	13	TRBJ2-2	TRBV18	CASSPRNTGELFF	TGTGCCAGCTCACCACGGAACACCGGGGAGCTGTTTTTT
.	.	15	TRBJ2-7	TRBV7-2	CASRLLAGVADEQYF	TGTGCCAGCAGGTTACTAGCAGGGGTGGCTGACGAGCAGTACTTC
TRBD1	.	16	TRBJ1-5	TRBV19	CASSLRDRVWVQPQHF	TGTGCCAGTAGCCTCCGGGACAGGGTATGGGTTCAGCCCCAGCATTTT
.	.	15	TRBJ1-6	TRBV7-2	CASSLAGTTDSPLHF	TGTGCCAGCAGCTTAGCAGGGACCACGGATTCACCCCTCCACTTT
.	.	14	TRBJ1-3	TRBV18	CASSPTGAGNTIYF	TGTGCCAGCTCACCGACGGGGGCCGGAAACACCATATATTTT
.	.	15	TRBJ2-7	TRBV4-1	CASSQATVSSYEQYF	TGCGCCAGCAGCCAAGCGACAGTGAGCTCCTACGAGCAGTACTTC
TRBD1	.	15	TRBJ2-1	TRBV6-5	CASSYLPTGYNEQFF	TGTGCCAGCAGTTACTTACCGACAGGGTACAATGAGCAGTTCTTC
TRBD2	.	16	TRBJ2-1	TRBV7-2	CASSLSVAGGYNEQFF	TGTGCCAGCAGCTTATCCGTAGCGGGAGGTTACAATGAGCAGTTCTTC
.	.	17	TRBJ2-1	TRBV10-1	CASSAQFSEYSYNEQFF	TGCGCCAGCAGTGCGCAATTTAGCGAGTACTCCTACAATGAGCAGTTCTTC
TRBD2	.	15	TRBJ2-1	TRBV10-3	CAISERAGVGSEQFF	TGTGCCATCAGTGAGCGAGCGGGAGTAGGAAGTGAGCAGTTCTTC
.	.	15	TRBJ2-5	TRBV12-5	CASGPPGHLQETQYF	TGTGCTAGTGGTCCCCCGGGACACCTTCAAGAGACCCAGTACTTC
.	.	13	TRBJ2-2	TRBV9	CASSVGVVGELFF	TGTGCCAGCAGCGTAGGGGTAGTCGGGGAGCTGTTTTTT
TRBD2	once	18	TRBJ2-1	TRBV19	CASSIDPLAGAGHNEQFF	TGTGCCAGTAGTATAGATCCCTTAGCGGGAGCTGGCCACAATGAGCAGTTCTTC
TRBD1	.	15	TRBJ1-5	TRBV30	CAWSTLAGGGQPQHF	TGTGCCTGGAGTACACTCGCAGGGGGCGGTCAGCCCCAGCATTTT
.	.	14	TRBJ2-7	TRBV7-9	CASSFYGRTYEQYF	TGTGCCAGCAGCTTCTACGGGCGTACCTACGAGCAGTACTTC
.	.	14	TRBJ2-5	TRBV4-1	CASSMGRLQETQYF	TGCGCCAGCAGCATGGGACGGCTCCAAGAGACCCAGTACTTC
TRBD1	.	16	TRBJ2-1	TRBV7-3	CASSSGTGASYNEQFF	TGTGCCAGCAGCTCGGGGACAGGGGCGTCCTACAATGAGCAGTTCTTC
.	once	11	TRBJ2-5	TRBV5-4	CASSLRETQYF	TGTGCCAGCAGCTTGAGAGAGACCCAGTACTTC
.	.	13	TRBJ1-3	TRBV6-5	CASSDSSGNTIYF	TGTGCCAGCAGCGACTCGAGTGGAAACACCATATATTTT
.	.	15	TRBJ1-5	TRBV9	CASSSGVGERQPQHF	TGTGCCAGCAGCTCGGGAGTCGGGGAACGGCAGCCCCAGCATTTT
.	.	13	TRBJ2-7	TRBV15	CATSRDYQSPGNF	TGTGCCACCAGCAGAGATTACCAAAGCCCCGGAAACTTC
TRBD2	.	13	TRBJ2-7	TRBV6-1	CASSGGSSYEQYF	TGTGCCAGCAGTGGCGGGAGCTCCTACGAGCAGTACTTC
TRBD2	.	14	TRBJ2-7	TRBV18	CASSPPGLAGEQYF	TGTGCCAGCTCACCTCCCGGACTAGCAGGCGAGCAGTACTTC
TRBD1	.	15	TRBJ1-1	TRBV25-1	CAGTPLDRANTEAFF	TGTGCCGGGACACCCCTCGACAGGGCAAACACTGAAGCTTTCTTT
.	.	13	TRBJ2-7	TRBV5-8	CASSLGPGDEQYF	TGTGCCAGCAGCTTGGGGCCAGGGGACGAGCAGTACTTC
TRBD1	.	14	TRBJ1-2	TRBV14	CASSYRDSALGYTF	TGTGCCAGCAGCTACCGGGACAGCGCGCTGGGCTACACCTTC